This entry is about one TCR beta chain. Its antigen is undetermined. The sample belongs to a study of naive and memory T cell subsets. Study results and limitations: Between naive and memory subsets, TCR abundance power law exponents differed. Diversity fell and Gini index rose from naive through CM, EM, EMRA.

Trimming stripped 1 base from V and 0 bases from J, with 7 bases between. The CDR3 spans 14 residues. CDR1 is SQVTM and CDR2 is ANQGSEA in the germline V gene. The beta constant-region primer was an equimolar mix of two oligonucleotides covering TRBC1 and TRBC2. A 12-nucleotide UMI and the SP2 primer were added to the cDNA 3' end by oligonucleotide ligation. Nested alpha and beta constant-region primers with the SP2 primer drove four PCR rounds on ligated cDNA. TCRdb processed the UMI-ligation and nested PCR reads anew with MiXCR; each CDR3 protein has one entry. The table has fewer than 30,000 distinct CDR3 sequences, 9.5% to 12% seen once.

This chain joins TRBV29-1 and TRBJ1-3; D gene ambiguous. Sequencing was performed on effector memory CD4+ T cells from blood. Subset of the sample: effector memory, CD45RA- CD27-. The sequence was collected from a human donor in good health. The CDR3 DNA is TGCAGCGTTGAAGCCGCTACCTCTGGAAACACCATATATTTT. The encoded protein is CSVEAATSGNTIYF.